This T cell receptor (beta chain) was observed in a study of blood T cells in healthy people across ages. Together with a sample-barcoded 5' primer, a J-beta primer mix was included in a second PCR lasting about 6 to 11 cycles. Via MiXCR, TCRdb re-called the 5' RACE reads, giving one row per CDR3 protein. Found here are approximately 800,000 distinct CDR3 sequences, roughly 26% of them singletons; the top ten hold about 3%. In germline, CDR1 is MNHNY, CDR2 SVGAGI (reference sequence). V was pared by 6 bases and J by 5 bases, with 13 bases between. CDR3 length equals 14 residues. This clonotype was seen only a few times. The same specimen was also included in a second study, on T cells of mothers and their children. That investigation notes: With the M1S primer of the second PCR, sample barcodes and 2-4 random nucleotides were added. Each mother gave over 8.5 million TCR beta CDR3 reads; each child, a few million.

The source of this sequence is a boy aged 5-17 years in good health. Input material: blood. The chain is built from TRBV6-6 and TRBJ2-2, with a tentative D call TRBD1 (5 bases). The CDR3 protein is CASSRSRDTGELFF. The CDR3 bases are TGTGCCAGCAGCCGCAGCAGGGATACCGGGGAGCTGTTTTTT.